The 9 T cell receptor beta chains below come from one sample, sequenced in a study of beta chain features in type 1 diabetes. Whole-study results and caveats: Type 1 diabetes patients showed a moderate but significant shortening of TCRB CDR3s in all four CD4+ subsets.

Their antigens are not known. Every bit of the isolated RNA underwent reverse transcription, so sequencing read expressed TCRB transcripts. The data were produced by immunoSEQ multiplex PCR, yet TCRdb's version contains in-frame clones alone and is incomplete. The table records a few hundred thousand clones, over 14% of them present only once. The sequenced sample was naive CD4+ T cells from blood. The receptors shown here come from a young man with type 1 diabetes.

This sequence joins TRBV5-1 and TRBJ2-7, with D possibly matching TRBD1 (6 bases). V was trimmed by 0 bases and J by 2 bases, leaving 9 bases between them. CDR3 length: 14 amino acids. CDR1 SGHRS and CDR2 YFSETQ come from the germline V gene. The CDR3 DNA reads TGCGCCAGCAGCTTGGAACGGACAGCCTACGAGCAGTACTTC. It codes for CASSLERTAYEQYF.

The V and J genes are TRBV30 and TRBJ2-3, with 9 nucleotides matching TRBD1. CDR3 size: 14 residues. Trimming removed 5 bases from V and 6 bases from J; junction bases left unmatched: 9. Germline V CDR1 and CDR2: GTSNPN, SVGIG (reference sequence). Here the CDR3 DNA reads TGTGCCTGGGGCCCGGGACAGGGTGTGGATACGCAGTATTTT. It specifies CAWGPGQGVDTQYF.

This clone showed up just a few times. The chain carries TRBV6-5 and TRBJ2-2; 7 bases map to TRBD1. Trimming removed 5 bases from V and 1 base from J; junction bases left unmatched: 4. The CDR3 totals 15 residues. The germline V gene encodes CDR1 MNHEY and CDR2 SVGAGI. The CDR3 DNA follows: TGTGCCAGCAGTCTTCGACAGGGGAACACCGGGGAGCTGTTTTTT. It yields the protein CASSLRQGNTGELFF.

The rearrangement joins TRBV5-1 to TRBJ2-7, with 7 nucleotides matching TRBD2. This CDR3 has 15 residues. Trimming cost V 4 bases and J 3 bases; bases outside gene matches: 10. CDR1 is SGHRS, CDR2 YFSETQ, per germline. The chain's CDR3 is CASSPGGGAFYEQYF. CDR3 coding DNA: TGCGCCAGCAGCCCGGGGGGAGGGGCCTTCTACGAGCAGTACTTC.

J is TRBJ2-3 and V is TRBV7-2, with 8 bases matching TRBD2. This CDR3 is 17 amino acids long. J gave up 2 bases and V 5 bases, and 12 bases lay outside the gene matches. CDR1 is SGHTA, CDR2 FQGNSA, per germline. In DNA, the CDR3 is TGTGCCAGCAGCAAGAATCCGGGACTAGTGATCACAGATACGCAGTATTTT. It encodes CASSKNPGLVITDTQYF.

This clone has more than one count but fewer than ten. CDR3: CASWSGAGGIYNEQFF. The CDR3 DNA sequence: TGTGCCAGCTGGAGCGGAGCGGGGGGGATCTACAATGAGCAGTTCTTC. The gene calls are TRBV28 and TRBJ2-1, with 10 bases that match TRBD2. This CDR3 contains 16 residues. Germline V lookup: CDR1 MDHEN, CDR2 SYDVKM. The ends lost 8 bases at V and 3 bases at J; junction bases unmatched: 10.

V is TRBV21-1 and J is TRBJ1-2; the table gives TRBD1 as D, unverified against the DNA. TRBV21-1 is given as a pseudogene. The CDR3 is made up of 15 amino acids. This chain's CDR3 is CASSKTDRGSYGYTF. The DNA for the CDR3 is TGTGCCAGCAGCAAAACTGACAGGGGATCCTATGGCTACACCTTC.

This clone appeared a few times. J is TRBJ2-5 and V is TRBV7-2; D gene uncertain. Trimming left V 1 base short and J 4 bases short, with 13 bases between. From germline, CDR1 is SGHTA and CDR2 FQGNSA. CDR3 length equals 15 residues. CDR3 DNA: TGTGCCAGCAGCTTAGAGATGCTCCTCGGAGAGACCCAGTACTTC. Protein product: CASSLEMLLGETQYF.

The CDR3 sequence: CASSGRTGVGAETQYF. The CDR3 DNA reads as TGCGCCAGCAGCGGGCGGACGGGGGTTGGGGCAGAGACCCAGTACTTC. J is TRBJ2-5 and V is TRBV5-1; D is perhaps TRBD2 (6 bases). This CDR3 contains 16 residues. Trimming took off 4 bases at V and 4 bases at J, with 20 bases between the two ends. Germline values: CDR1 SGHRS, CDR2 YFSETQ.